Listed below are T cell receptor beta chains from one sample, sequenced in a study of cytomegalovirus exposure and HLA in healthy donors. Profiling relied on immunoSEQ multiplex PCR, and the TCRdb table lists in-frame clones only, not all of them. Here the sample spans 65,000 to 70,000 clones, roughly nine tenths being singletons. Sequencing was carried out using PBMCs. Source of these receptors: a man younger than 35 in good health and CMV-seronegative. Each CDR3 is given with its conserved first and last residue.

v_call	j_call	cdr3_length	cdr3_aa
TRBV19	TRBJ2-2	16	CASRRVTVPRTGELFF
TRBV9	TRBJ1-2	14	CASSAGQGDHGYTF
TRBV10-1	TRBJ2-3	12	CGSSALTDTQYF
TRBV30	TRBJ2-7	15	CAWSVRSGDPYEQYF
TRBV28	TRBJ2-7	15	CASSFLRGSSYEQYF
TRBV6-5	TRBJ1-3	14	CASTYSSAGNTIYF
TRBV29-1	TRBJ1-2	15	CSVGFPGQENYGYTF
TRBV5-1	TRBJ2-2	16	CASSLGIAFGSGELFF
TRBV15	TRBJ2-2	15	CATSRDRLKTGELFF
TRBV6-6	TRBJ1-5	16	CASSYSERGLNQPQHF
TRBV27	TRBJ1-5	13	CASSGGRNQPQHF
TRBV7-8	TRBJ2-6	16	CASSVNRVRGANVLTF
TRBV7-9	TRBJ1-5	15	CASSPRDSSNQPQHF
TRBV6-4	TRBJ2-7	11	CASSDPQEQYF
TRBV9	TRBJ1-1	15	CASSQSGGAYTEAFF
TRBV6-5	TRBJ2-7	11	CATLVSYEQYF
TRBV15	TRBJ2-7	16	CATSRRGEGLSYEQYF
TRBV5-4	TRBJ1-5	16	CASSLGGQASNQPQHF
TRBV27	TRBJ2-2	17	CASSLREYFRDTGELFF
TRBV4-2	TRBJ1-5	17	CASSTGTGYNLNQPQHF
TRBV29-1	TRBJ1-5	14	CSVEVTGGAQPQHF
TRBV30	TRBJ1-1	13	CAWSRPRDTEAFF
TRBV5-8	TRBJ2-3	15	CASSSGLADTDTQYF
TRBV28	TRBJ2-7	15	CASKWFRGLSYEQYF
TRBV9	TRBJ1-5	14	CASSKTGQPQPQHF
TRBV27	TRBJ2-1	17	CASSGVAERGTYNEQFF
TRBV5-1	TRBJ2-3	15	CASSLSTSGTDTQYF
TRBV6-5	TRBJ2-7	15	CASSYARTGGYEQYF
TRBV11-2	TRBJ2-2	16	CASRYPGTSGSRELFF
TRBV7-9	TRBJ1-2	12	CASSLDRGGYTF